The 21 T cell receptor beta chains presented below share a single source sample, sequenced in a study of PD-1 blockade in classical Hodgkin lymphoma. Only in-frame clones appear in the TCRdb table, and some are missing; sequencing was by immunoSEQ multiplex PCR. The data hold about 72,000 clones, with more than 85% observed a single time. Every one of the patients relapsed after autologous stem cell transplantation (brentuximab vedotin exposure was variable). Material: peripheral blood mononuclear cells (PBMCs), obtained at baseline. The receptors here all came from a human donor with classical Hodgkin lymphoma.

The V gene is TRBV9, the J gene TRBJ2-1; TRBD1 matches 8 bases. This CDR3 comprises 16 residues. CDR1 and CDR2 from the germline V gene are SGDLS and YYNGEE. The J segment lost 6 bases and the V segment lost 1 base, leaving 9 bases of the junction unmatched. The CDR3 nucleotides are TGTGCCAGCAGCGTACCCGAGGACAGGGAAGGCAATGAGCAGTTCTTC. Protein product: CASSVPEDREGNEQFF.

The CDR3, as DNA: TGCACCAGCAGCCATATCGGTGACGGGGGAGGTTTCTCCTACGAGCAGTACTTC. It yields the protein CTSSHIGDGGGFSYEQYF. This rearrangement joins TRBV1 to TRBJ2-7; no check of the table's D call, TRBD2, against the DNA was made. TRBV1 represents a pseudogene. This CDR3 is 18 amino acids long.

The V gene is TRBV4-2, the J gene TRBJ2-3; D not certain. Germline V gene data show CDR1 as LGHNA and CDR2 as YNFKEQ. V lost 1 base and J 4 bases, leaving 6 bases between the germline ends. This CDR3 contains 13 residues. CDR3 sequence: CASSQVLADTQYF. In nucleotides, the CDR3 is TGTGCCAGCAGCCAAGTGTTGGCAGATACGCAGTATTTT.

V gene TRBV5-8 combines with J gene TRBJ2-7; TRBD1 aligns across 8 bases. The CDR3 contains 16 residues. The germline V gene encodes CDR1 SGHTS and CDR2 YDEGEE. Trimming cost V 0 bases and J 2 bases; bases outside gene matches: 7. The CDR3 region is CASSLVLTTGAYEQYF. CDR3 sequence (DNA): TGTGCCAGCAGCTTGGTTCTGACGACAGGGGCCTACGAGCAGTACTTC. The full variable domain, completed using reference TRBV5-8 and TRBJ2-7, is EAGVTQSPTHLIKTRGQQATLRCSPISGHTSVYWYQQALGLGLQFLLWYDEGEERNRGNFPPRFSGRQFPNYSSELNVNALELEDSALYLCASSLVLTTGAYEQYFGPGTRLTVT.

The V and J genes are TRBV4-1 and TRBJ2-6; maybe TRBD1 (6 bases). This CDR3 region has 18 residues. V shed 0 bases and J shed 0 bases, with 12 bases lying between them. CDR1 MGHRA and CDR2 YSYEKL come from the germline V gene. The CDR3 DNA reads as TGCGCCAGCAGCCAAGAAGCAGGGGTCAGCTCTGGGGCCAACGTCCTGACTTTC. Protein sequence: CASSQEAGVSSGANVLTF.

Notes on this clone: The junction departs from the called germline gene at one end, perhaps through a read error. V and J are TRBV28 and TRBJ2-3; 8 positions match TRBD2. The CDR3 has 13 amino acids. Germline CDR1 reads MDHEN; CDR2 reads SYDVKM. The CDR3 loop reads CAGSLAGADTQYF. Written as DNA, the CDR3 is TGTGCCGGCAGCCTAGCGGGCGCAGATACGCAGTATTTT.

The chain joins TRBV7-8 to TRBJ1-4; D gene uncertain. The CDR3 runs to 12 residues. The V end lost 4 bases, the J end lost 11 bases, and 11 bases lay between the germline ends. The germline CDR1 and CDR2 sequences are SGHVS and FQNEAQ. CDR3: CASSSWTGKLFF. The CDR3 DNA is TGTGCCAGCAGCTCCTGGACGGGCAAACTGTTTTTT.

V and J are TRBV5-4 and TRBJ2-7; TRBD1 agrees at 7 bases. The V segment lost 4 bases and the J segment 0 bases; nucleotides outside the gene matches: 7. The CDR3 has 15 amino acids. Germline CDR1 is SGHNT and CDR2 is YYREEE (reference sequence). Written as DNA, the CDR3 is TGTGCCAGCAGCCCTGGACAGGAGAGCTCCTACGAGCAGTACTTC. This translates into CASSPGQESSYEQYF.

This chain joins TRBV27 and TRBJ2-1; 11 bases align to TRBD2. Germline CDR1 and CDR2: MNHEY and SMNVEV (reference sequence). The CDR3 length is 14 residues. J gave up 8 bases and V 5 bases, and 5 bases lay outside the gene matches. The CDR3 region has the DNA TGTGCCAGCAGTATAGCGGGAGGGACCCATGAGCAGTTCTTC. It yields the protein CASSIAGGTHEQFF.

The genes are TRBV9 and TRBJ2-5; 12 bases line up with TRBD2. This CDR3 has 16 amino acids. Germline CDR1 SGDLS, CDR2 YYNGEE. V dropped 2 bases and J dropped 2; count of bases not matched to a gene: 4. In DNA, the CDR3 is TGTGCCAGCAGCGTTCTAGCGGGAGGGCCTCAAGAGACCCAGTACTTC. Translating it yields CASSVLAGGPQETQYF.

V and J are TRBV11-2 and TRBJ2-1, with a tentative D call TRBD2 (6 bases). In germline, CDR1 is SGHAT, CDR2 FQNNGV. There are 13 residues in the CDR3. Trimming left V 2 bases short and J 9 bases short, with 11 bases between. The CDR3 DNA follows: TGTGCCAGCAGCTTATCCGGGGGAACTGAGCAGTTCTTC. Protein: CASSLSGGTEQFF.

V is TRBV28 and J is TRBJ2-3, with a weak D call TRBD2 (6 bases). V lost 7 bases, J lost 2 bases, and 22 bases lay in between. CDR3 length equals 17 residues. Germline loops: CDR1 MDHEN, CDR2 SYDVKM. Here the CDR3 reads CASTPTRIGGPTDTQYF. CDR3 bases: TGTGCCAGCACCCCCACCAGGATCGGGGGACCCACAGATACGCAGTATTTT.

The chain has TRBV19 and TRBJ2-3; 10 bases fit TRBD2. Losses at the gene ends were 5 bases for V and 2 bases for J; bases not matched to a gene: 4. CDR3 size: 15 residues. Germline-derived CDR1 and CDR2 are LNHDA and SQIVND (reference sequence). CDR3 in amino acids: CASSSTSGFTDTQYF. The DNA of the CDR3 is TGTGCCAGTAGTTCGACTAGCGGGTTCACAGATACGCAGTATTTT.

The chain recombines TRBV6-5 with TRBJ1-2; D is perhaps TRBD1 (5 bases). Germline CDR1 MNHEY, CDR2 SVGAGI. The CDR3 runs to 14 residues. Trimming cost V 5 bases and J 6 bases, with 16 bases left between them. CDR3 protein: CASSLQGPAHGYTF. The CDR3 region has the DNA TGTGCCAGCAGTCTGCAGGGTCCGGCCCATGGCTACACCTTC.

The J gene is TRBJ2-7, the V gene TRBV4-2, with 8 nucleotides matching TRBD2. V was pared by 0 bases and J by 1 base, with 5 bases of the junction left unmatched. From germline, CDR1 is LGHNA and CDR2 YNFKEQ. The CDR3 runs to 16 residues. The CDR3 spells CASSQEVGGRSYEQYF. The DNA for the CDR3 is TGTGCCAGCAGCCAAGAGGTTGGCGGGAGGTCCTACGAGCAGTACTTC.

The chain uses TRBV19 and TRBJ1-5, with D hard to call. The CDR3 loop spans 13 amino acids. CDR1 is LNHDA and CDR2 is SQIVND in the germline V gene (reference sequence). V lost 2 bases, J lost 4 bases, and 6 bases lay in between. The CDR3 protein is CASSIKGNQPQHF. The CDR3 nucleotides are TGTGCCAGTAGTATAAAAGGAAATCAGCCCCAGCATTTT.

This clone has a single count. The rearrangement joins TRBV12-5 to TRBJ1-1; 7 bases fit TRBD1. This CDR3 spans 17 amino acids. Germline CDR1 is LGHNT and CDR2 is FRNRAP. V gave up 10 bases and J gave up 0 bases; unmatched junction bases: 17. This chain's CDR3 is CATSYGAKGAMNTEAFF. CDR3 coding DNA: TGTGCTACCTCATACGGCGCGAAGGGGGCCATGAACACTGAAGCTTTCTTT.

This chain joins TRBV7-8 and TRBJ1-2; 7 positions match TRBD1. V shed 5 bases, J shed 0 bases, and the junction held 6 bases outside the gene matches. From germline, CDR1 is SGHVS and CDR2 FQNEAQ. CDR3 length: 15 residues. The CDR3 spells CASSHRDSPNYGYTF. DNA for the CDR3: TGTGCCAGCAGCCACCGGGACAGCCCTAACTATGGCTACACCTTC.

The V call is TRBV7-6, the J call TRBJ2-3; TRBD2 might be the D (5 bases). The CDR3 has 14 residues. V was cut by 5 bases and J by 5 bases, with 14 bases left in between. The germline gives CDR1 SGHVS, CDR2 FNYEAQ. The CDR3 sequence is CASSPIPEGDTQYF. Here the CDR3 DNA reads TGTGCCAGCAGCCCAATTCCAGAGGGAGATACGCAGTATTTT. Looking up the rest from reference TRBV7-6 and TRBJ2-3 gives the full variable domain: GAGVSQSPRYKVTKRGQDVALRCDPISGHVSLYWYRQALGQGPEFLTYFNYEAQQDKSGLPNDRFSAERPEGSISTLTIQRTEQRDSAMYRCASSPIPEGDTQYFGPGTRLTVL.

J is TRBJ2-5 and V is TRBV7-3; possibly TRBD2 for D (6 bases). Trimming removed 3 bases from V and 7 bases from J, with 12 bases in between. CDR3 size: 13 residues. Germline CDR1 SGHTA, CDR2 FQGTGA. The CDR3 sequence is CASSLWRDGTQYF. The CDR3 region has the DNA TGTGCCAGCAGCTTGTGGAGGGACGGGACCCAGTACTTC.

V and J are TRBV13 and TRBJ1-4; D unresolved. Germline CDR1 PRHDT, CDR2 FYEKMQ (reference sequence). This CDR3 spans 14 amino acids. Trimming took 4 bases from V and 8 from J, leaving 14 bases between them. CDR3 sequence: CASSSVMGAEKLFF. The CDR3 coding sequence is TGTGCCAGCAGCTCGGTCATGGGAGCCGAAAAACTGTTTTTT.